The source of this T cell receptor (beta chain) is a study of T cell repertoires in cytomegalovirus infection. At the level of the study: Recently described HLA-C-restricted plus well-studied HLA-B-restricted CMV epitopes were used. It was the public TCR beta signatures that indicated both CMV infection and matching HLA type. Findings of the study overall: HLA-C-restricted CMV clonotypes gave the most frequent clonotype in two of eight donors. CMV carriers having the relevant HLA were flagged by cumulative public TCR beta family frequency.

Regarding this clonotype: Its antigen is unknown.

In TCRdb, the reads were re-called with MiXCR into one record per CDR3 protein. Altogether under 350,000 distinct CDR3 sequences are present, around 20% being singletons, with the ten largest covering about 21%. Germline V gives CDR1 MNHNY, CDR2 SVGAGI (reference sequence). V shed 8 bases and J 4 bases; nucleotides not matched to a gene: 3. This CDR3 contains 12 residues. This TCR came from a human donor in good health (CMV status not recorded). Some clones in this sample may be carry-over from other donors' samples. This rearrangement joins TRBV6-6 to TRBJ2-5; 8 bases line up with TRBD1. This specimen consisted of cultured PBMCs, obtained from culture after CMV antigen stimulation. CDR3 residues: CASQGARETQYF. The CDR3 bases are TGTGCCAGCCAGGGGGCGAGAGAGACCCAGTACTTC.